A single T cell receptor beta chain is shown here with its context. The clone's antigen remains unknown. The entry originates in a study of T cells expressing NK-cell markers (dated by TCRdb to the early 2020s). Turning to the overall study: In sorted CD3+CD56+NKG2C+, CD3+CD56+NKG2C- and CD3+CD56-NKG2C+ T-cell subsets from several donors, TCR beta-chain repertoires were profiled. Of the eight sequenced donors, seven were found to be HCMV-seropositive and one was found to be HCMV-seronegative. Randomly selected healthy volunteers, three men and five women, were used as the eight sequenced donors. The libraries were sequenced on Illumina HiSeq 2000/2500, MiSeq or NextSeq, producing 2 x 150 bp reads.

To determine HCMV serostatus, a commercial ELISA kit was used to detect HCMV-specific IgG in serum. Ficoll density gradient centrifugation was used to isolate peripheral blood mononuclear cells from blood. Paper-wide results and their limitations: For more than 5 donors, the dominant CD3+CD56+NKG2C+ clonotypes were among the top 10 CD8+ clonotypes and accounted for about 1.0-7.5% of CD8+ T cells. Whether the expanded NKG2C-expressing T cell clones were specific for HCMV antigens was left unclear. Those dominant clonotypes were again the most abundant among CD3+CD56-NKG2C+ cells in four donors, at roughly 25-65%.

The CDR3 sequence holds 13 residues, the cysteine and phenylalanine included. No DNA was logged. Per the germline V gene (reference sequence), MNHEY is the CDR1 and SMNVEV is the CDR2. The instrument was an Illumina HiSeq 2000. TCR beta cDNA libraries were prepared using 5'RACE template switching, which introduced a universal primer site and unique molecular identifiers. Priming for cDNA synthesis came from the TCR beta constant segment, and two successive PCR amplification steps followed. The paper's processing steps were these. MIGEC was used to demultiplex reads and group reads by UMI, and MiTCR was used to assemble and quantify clonotypes. To exclude erroneous sequences, any TCR cDNA sequence not supported by at least two reads was discarded. Downstream repertoire analysis used the tcR package, and clonotypes were matched across fractions by CDR3 nucleotide sequence plus V segment. VDJmatch was used to annotate antigen specificity against VDJdb, with one amino acid substitution in CDR3 permitted. Following reprocessing of the reads by TCRdb, the data hold one row per CDR3 protein sequence and no DNA is available. TCRdb's processing, not the authors', yielded these V and J calls. This specimen's table enumerates 150,000 to 180,000 distinct CDR3 sequences. Jointly, the top ten make up roughly 35% of the sample.

The receptor comes from a woman in her forties or fifties in good health. Donor details come from another sample of the same person, matched by shared clones. Recombination linked TRBV27 to TRBJ2-1. The sample comprised blood T cells: a sorted CD56 or NKG2C T cell subset, CD4+ or CD8+ T cells, or bulk PBMC T cells (not recorded which). For the CDR3, the sequence is CASSLQAYNEQFF.